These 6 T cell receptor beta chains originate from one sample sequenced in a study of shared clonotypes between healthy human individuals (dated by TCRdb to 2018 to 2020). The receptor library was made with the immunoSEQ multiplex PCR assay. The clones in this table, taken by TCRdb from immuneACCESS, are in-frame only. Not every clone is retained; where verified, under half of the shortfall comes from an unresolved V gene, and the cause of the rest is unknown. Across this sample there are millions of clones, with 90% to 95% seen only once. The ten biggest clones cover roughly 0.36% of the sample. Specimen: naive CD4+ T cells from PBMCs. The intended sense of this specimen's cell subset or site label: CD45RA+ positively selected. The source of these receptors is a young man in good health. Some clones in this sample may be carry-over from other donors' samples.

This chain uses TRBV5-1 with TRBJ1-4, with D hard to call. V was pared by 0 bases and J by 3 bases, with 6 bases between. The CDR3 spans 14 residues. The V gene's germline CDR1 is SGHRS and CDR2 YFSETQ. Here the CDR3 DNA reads TGCGCCAGCAGCTTGGCGAGGTCTAATGAAAAACTGTTTTTT. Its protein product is CASSLARSNEKLFF.

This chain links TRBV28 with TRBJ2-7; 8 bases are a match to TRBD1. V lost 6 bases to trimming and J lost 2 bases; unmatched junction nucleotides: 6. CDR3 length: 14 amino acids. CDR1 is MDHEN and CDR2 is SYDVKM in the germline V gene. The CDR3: CASRRMTGAYEQYF. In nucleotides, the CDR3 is TGTGCCAGCAGGAGAATGACAGGGGCCTACGAGCAGTACTTC.

The CDR3 DNA follows: TGTGCCAGCAGCTCCGGACAGGGAAATTACAATGAGCAGTTCTTC. Amino acid sequence: CASSSGQGNYNEQFF. The rearrangement joins TRBV11-3 to TRBJ2-1; 8 bases are shared with TRBD1. V lost 4 bases, J lost 4 bases, and 6 bases stayed unmatched. The length of the CDR3 is 15 residues. The germline V gene encodes CDR1 SGHNT and CDR2 YENEEA.

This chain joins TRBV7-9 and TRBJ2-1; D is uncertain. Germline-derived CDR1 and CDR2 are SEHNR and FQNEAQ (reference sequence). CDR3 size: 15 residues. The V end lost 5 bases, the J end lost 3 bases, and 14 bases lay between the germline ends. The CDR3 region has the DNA TGTGCCAGCAGCCCTACGGTCTGGGACTACAATGAGCAGTTCTTC. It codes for CASSPTVWDYNEQFF.

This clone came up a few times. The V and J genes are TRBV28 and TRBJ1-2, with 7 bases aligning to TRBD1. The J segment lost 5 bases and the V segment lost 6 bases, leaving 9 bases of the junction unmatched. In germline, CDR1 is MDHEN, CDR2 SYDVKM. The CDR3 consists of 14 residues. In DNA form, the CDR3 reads TGTGCCAGCAGGGTGGGACAGAGTTCATATGGCTACACCTTC. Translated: CASRVGQSSYGYTF.

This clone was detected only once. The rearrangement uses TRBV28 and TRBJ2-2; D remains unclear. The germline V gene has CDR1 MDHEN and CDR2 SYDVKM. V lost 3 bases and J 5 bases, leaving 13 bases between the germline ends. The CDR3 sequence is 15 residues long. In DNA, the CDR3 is TGTGCCAGCAGTTTCGTGCAAGCACCGACCGGGGAGCTGTTTTTT. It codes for CASSFVQAPTGELFF. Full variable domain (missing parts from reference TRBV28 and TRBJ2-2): DVKVTQSSRYLVKRTGEKVFLECVQDMDHENMFWYRQDPGLGLRLIYFSYDVKMKEKGDIPEGYSVSREKKERFSLILESASTNQTSMYLCASSFVQAPTGELFFGEGSRLTVL.